Presented here are 6 T cell receptor beta chains from one specimen sequenced in a study of blood T cell repertoires in COVID-19. Some clones are missing from TCRdb's copy, which holds only in-frame ones; the method was immunoSEQ multiplex PCR. The data contain just over 250,000 clones, more than 75% of them singletons. Sequencing was performed on peripheral blood. The receptors were sampled from a man between 35 and 55 years old who had recovered from COVID-19.

J is TRBJ2-1 and V is TRBV19; 15 nucleotides match TRBD2. Germline CDR1 reads LNHDA; CDR2 reads SQIVND (reference sequence). This CDR3 contains 15 residues. J was trimmed by 9 bases and V by 4 bases; bases with no gene match: 4. The DNA of the CDR3 is TGTGCCAGTAGTAGGTCGGGACTAGCGGGGGGTGAGCAGTTCTTC. Residues: CASSRSGLAGGEQFF.

The sample holds one count of this clone. V gene TRBV12-3 or TRBV12-4 combines with J gene TRBJ1-6, with 8 bases fitting TRBD1. CDR3 length: 13 residues. Trimming took 5 bases from V and 10 from J; bases not matched to a gene: 4. Here the CDR3 reads CASSPTGGSPLHF. Here the CDR3 DNA reads TGTGCCAGCAGTCCCACAGGGGGATCACCCCTCCACTTT.

This rearrangement joins TRBV5-1 to TRBJ2-7, with a possible D match to TRBD2 (5 bases). Per the germline V gene, CDR1 is SGHRS and CDR2 is YFSETQ. This CDR3 contains 13 residues. With 0 bases removed from V and 9 bases from J, the gap between germline ends came to 13 bases. The CDR3 region is CASSLGGDFGQYF. Here the CDR3 DNA reads TGCGCCAGCAGCTTGGGGGGAGATTTTGGGCAGTACTTC.

This chain connects TRBV2 to TRBJ2-7; maybe TRBD1 (6 bases). Germline CDR1 and CDR2: SNHLY and FYNNEI. The V gene lost 3 bases and the J gene lost 7 bases, with 13 bases spanning the gap. The CDR3 contains 13 residues. The CDR3 region is CASSDTGWVEQYF. The CDR3 DNA follows: TGTGCCAGCAGTGATACAGGGTGGGTGGAGCAGTACTTC.

The chain uses TRBV6-4 and TRBJ2-3, with 8 bases fitting TRBD2. Per germline, CDR1 MRHNA and CDR2 SNTAGT. Trimming at V came to 4 bases and at J to 2 bases, leaving 11 bases not matched to a gene. The CDR3 has 17 residues. The CDR3 is CASSAFAGSGATDTQYF. The CDR3 DNA sequence: TGTGCCAGCAGTGCCTTCGCGGGTAGCGGGGCCACAGATACGCAGTATTTT.

As concerns this clone: The sample has other DNA sequences that encode this CDR3 too. The chain has TRBV29-1 and TRBJ2-7; 11 bases are shared with TRBD2. Germline V gene data show CDR1 as SQVTM and CDR2 as ANQGSEA. This CDR3 is built from 14 residues. The V segment lost 6 bases and the J segment 0 bases; nucleotides outside the gene matches: 4. CDR3 sequence: CSVGTSGFSYEQYF. DNA of the CDR3: TGCAGCGTCGGGACTAGCGGTTTCTCCTACGAGCAGTACTTC.